This TCR beta chain was captured by sequencing in a study of cytomegalovirus exposure and HLA in healthy donors. Amplification used 60 Vbeta primers and 13 Jbeta primers. The data were produced by immunoSEQ multiplex PCR, yet TCRdb's version contains in-frame clones alone and is incomplete. The sample carries about 140,000 clones, 75% recorded once. This CDR3 has 11 residues. The V gene lost 8 bases and the J gene lost 8 bases, with 12 bases spanning the gap. Looked up from germline, CDR1 is SNHLY and CDR2 is FYNNEI. Study observations and caveats: Certain indistinguishable V segments, among them TRBV6-2 and TRBV6-3, were excluded.

On this clone: The antigen is not known.

The genes are TRBV2 and TRBJ1-2; D may be TRBD1 (6 bases). The sequence came from a man aged 18 to 30 in good health and CMV-seropositive. Sample: PBMCs. The CDR3 loop reads CASGTTEGYTF. CDR3 in DNA: TGTGCCAGCGGGACAACGGAGGGCTACACCTTC.